This T cell receptor (beta chain) is drawn from a study of T cells after yellow fever vaccination. CDR3 length: 16 residues. The ends lost 5 bases at V and 7 bases at J; junction bases unmatched: 12. Germline loops: CDR1 SGHVS, CDR2 FQNEAQ. This clonotype was recorded many times. Each CDR3 protein gets one entry after TCRdb re-called the 5' RACE reads with MiXCR. The repertoire includes around 300,000 distinct CDR3 sequences, approximately 4% of them detected once, and roughly a fifth sits in the top ten. This receptor was obtained from a man aged 18 to 29 who received the YFV17D yellow fever vaccine. The V gene is TRBV7-8, the J gene TRBJ2-7; the match to TRBD1 covers 12 bases. Specimen: PBMCs, collected 15 days after the yellow fever booster vaccination. CDR3 sequence reads: CASSVSGTGGSPEQYF. The CDR3 DNA reads as TGTGCCAGCAGCGTATCCGGGACAGGGGGCTCTCCGGAGCAGTACTTC.